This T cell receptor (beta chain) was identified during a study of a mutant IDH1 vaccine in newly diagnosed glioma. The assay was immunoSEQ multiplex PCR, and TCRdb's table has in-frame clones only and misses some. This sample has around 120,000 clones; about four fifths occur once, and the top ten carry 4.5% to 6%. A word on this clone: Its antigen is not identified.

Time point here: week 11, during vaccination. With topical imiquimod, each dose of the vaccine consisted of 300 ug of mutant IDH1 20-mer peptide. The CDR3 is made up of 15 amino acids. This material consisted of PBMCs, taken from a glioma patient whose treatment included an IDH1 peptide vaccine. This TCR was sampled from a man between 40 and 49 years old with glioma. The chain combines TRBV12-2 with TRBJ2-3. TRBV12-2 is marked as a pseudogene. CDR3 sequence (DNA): TGTGCAAGTCGCTTAGGGAGGGGGTCGGCAGATACGCAGTATTTT. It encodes CASRLGRGSADTQYF.